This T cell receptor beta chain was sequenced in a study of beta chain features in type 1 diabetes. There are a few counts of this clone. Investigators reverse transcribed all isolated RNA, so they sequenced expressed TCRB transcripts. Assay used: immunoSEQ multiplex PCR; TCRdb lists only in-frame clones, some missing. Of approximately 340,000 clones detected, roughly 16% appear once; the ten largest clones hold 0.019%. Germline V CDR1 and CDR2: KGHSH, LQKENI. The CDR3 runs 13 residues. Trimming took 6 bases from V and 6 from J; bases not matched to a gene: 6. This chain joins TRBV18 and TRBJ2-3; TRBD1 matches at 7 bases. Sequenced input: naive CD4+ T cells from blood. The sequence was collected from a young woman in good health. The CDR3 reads CASSTGVDDTQYF. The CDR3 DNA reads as TGTGCCAGCTCTACAGGGGTGGACGATACGCAGTATTTT.